This T cell receptor (beta chain) was obtained from a study of shared clonotypes between healthy human individuals. Study information: CD8 memory received one plate per donor, CD8 naive two, CD4 memory three and CD4 naive three.

TCRdb's copy holds only in-frame clones and misses some; the assay was immunoSEQ multiplex PCR. This sample carries some 630,000 clones, 90% to 97% of them seen once, and the ten largest clones take approximately 0.1%. Cells designated naive CD8 were CD45RO-negative and were positively selected for CCR7, with terminally differentiated effector memory CD45RA+ cells excluded. Healthy adults negative for HIV, lacking recent acute infections or vaccinations, served as donors. The length of the CDR3 is 13 residues. Germline values: CDR1 SEHNR, CDR2 FQNEAQ (reference sequence). The receptor was derived from a woman in her 30s in good health. The source material was naive CD8+ T cells sorted from blood. The chain links TRBV7-9 to TRBJ2-5; D assignment may be TRBD1 or TRBD2 (5 bases each). The better agreement between TRBJ2-7 and the DNA end casts doubt on the J call. In DNA, the CDR3 is TGTGCCAGCAGCCTCGGGGCTACCTACGAGCAGTACTTC. It yields the protein CASSLGATYEQYF.